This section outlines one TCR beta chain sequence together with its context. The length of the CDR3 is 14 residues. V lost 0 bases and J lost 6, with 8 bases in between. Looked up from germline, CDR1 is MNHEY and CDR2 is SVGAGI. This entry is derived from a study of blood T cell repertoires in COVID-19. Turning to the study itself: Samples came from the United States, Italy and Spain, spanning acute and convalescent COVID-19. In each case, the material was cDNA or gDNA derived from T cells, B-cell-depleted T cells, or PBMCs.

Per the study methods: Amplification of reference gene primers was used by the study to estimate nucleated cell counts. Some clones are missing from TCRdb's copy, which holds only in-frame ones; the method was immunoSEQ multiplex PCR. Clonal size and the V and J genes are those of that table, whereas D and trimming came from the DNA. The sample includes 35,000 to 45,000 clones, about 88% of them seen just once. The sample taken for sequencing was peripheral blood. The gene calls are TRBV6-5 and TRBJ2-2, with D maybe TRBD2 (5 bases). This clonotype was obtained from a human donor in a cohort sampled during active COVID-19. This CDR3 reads CASSYSEGAGELFF. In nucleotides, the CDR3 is TGTGCCAGCAGTTACTCCGAGGGTGCCGGGGAGCTGTTTTTT.